The 16 T cell receptor beta chains below come from one sample, sequenced in a study of blood T cell repertoires in COVID-19. TCRdb keeps only in-frame clones here, not all; method: immunoSEQ multiplex PCR. The table includes some 120,000 clones, roughly four fifths detected once. Sequences were obtained from peripheral blood. The receptors come from a man aged 30 to 39 with COVID-19, enrolled during active disease.

CDR3 amino acids: CASSLSRGDEQYF. In nucleotides, the CDR3 is TGTGCCAGCAGCTTAAGCAGGGGGGACGAGCAGTACTTC. This chain connects TRBV13 to TRBJ2-7; tentative D call: TRBD1 (7 bases). CDR3 length: 13 amino acids. Germline CDR1 reads PRHDT; CDR2 reads FYEKMQ (reference sequence). Trimming took off 2 bases at V and 5 bases at J, with 10 bases between the two ends. Full variable domain (rest looked up from reference TRBV13 and TRBJ2-7): AAGVIQSPRHLIKEKRETATLKCYPIPRHDTVYWYQQGPGQDPQFLISFYEKMQSDKGSIPDRFSAQQFSDYHSELNMSSLELGDSALYFCASSLSRGDEQYFGPGTRLTVT.

Here the CDR3 reads CASSGQDNQPQHF. DNA for the CDR3: TGTGCCAGCAGTGGACAGGACAATCAGCCCCAGCATTTT. V usage is TRBV2 and J usage is TRBJ1-5; possible D gene TRBD1, 6 bases. V gave up 4 bases and J gave up 3 bases, with 7 bases separating them. Germline CDR1 is SNHLY and CDR2 is FYNNEI. CDR3 length equals 13 residues.

CDR3 protein: CASSFSRPGLAGNTYEQYF. The CDR3 bases are TGTGCCAGCAGCTTTAGCCGCCCGGGACTAGCGGGAAATACCTACGAGCAGTACTTC. The genes are TRBV11-3 and TRBJ2-7; 13 nucleotides line up with TRBD2. Germline CDR1 SGHNT, CDR2 YENEEA. V lost 3 bases and J lost 2; bases outside the gene matches: 13. The CDR3 has 19 amino acids.

This sequence joins TRBV7-3 and TRBJ2-1; 7 nucleotides match TRBD2. The CDR3 consists of 14 residues. The germline V gene encodes CDR1 SGHTA and CDR2 FQGTGA. The ends lost 4 bases at V and 4 bases at J; junction bases unmatched: 4. In DNA, the CDR3 is TGTGCCAGCAGCTCCGGGGGGTATTACAATGAGCAGTTCTTC. It codes for CASSSGGYYNEQFF. The whole variable domain, remainder taken from reference TRBV7-3 and TRBJ2-1, is GAGVSQTPSNKVTEKGKYVELRCDPISGHTALYWYRQSLGQGPEFLIYFQGTGAADDSGLPNDRFFAVRPEGSVSTLKIQRTERGDSAVYLCASSSGGYYNEQFFGPGTRLTVL.

This clone was found a few times. The chain joins TRBV11-2 to TRBJ1-4; D unresolved. This CDR3 comprises 14 residues. Germline lookup yields CDR1 SGHAT and CDR2 FQNNGV. V was trimmed by 4 bases and J by 6 bases, leaving 12 bases between them. CDR3 protein: CASSSGNRDEKLFF. In nucleotides, the CDR3 is TGTGCCAGCAGCTCCGGGAATCGGGATGAAAAACTGTTTTTT.

The chain joins TRBV6-2 or TRBV6-3 to TRBJ2-7; 10 nucleotides align to TRBD1. Germline CDR1 is MNHEY and CDR2 is SVGEGT. With V trimmed by 4 bases and J by 3 bases, 3 bases remained unmatched. CDR3 length equals 14 residues. The CDR3 DNA reads as TGTGCCAGCAGTTGGACAGGGGGGGGCTACGAGCAGTACTTC. The encoded protein is CASSWTGGGYEQYF.

V is TRBV9 and J is TRBJ1-2; the D is unclear. In germline, CDR1 is SGDLS, CDR2 YYNGEE. This CDR3 is 13 amino acids long. Trimming left V 3 bases short and J 4 bases short, with 10 bases between. The CDR3 loop reads CASSGGSSYGYTF. Here the CDR3 DNA reads TGTGCCAGCAGCGGAGGGAGCTCCTATGGCTACACCTTC.

The chain is built from TRBV6-5 and TRBJ1-4; a possible D gene is TRBD1 (5 bases). CDR1 MNHEY and CDR2 SVGAGI come from the germline V gene. The CDR3 runs 12 residues. V was cut by 8 bases and J by 8 bases, with 12 bases left in between. CDR3 nucleotide sequence: TGTGCCAGCTCAAGTCAGGGAGAAAAACTGTTTTTT. It translates to CASSSQGEKLFF.

The rearrangement uses TRBV5-4 and TRBJ1-1; 7 bases are shared with TRBD1. The germline CDR1 and CDR2 sequences are SGHNT and YYREEE (reference sequence). Trimming took 4 bases from V and 0 from J; bases not matched to a gene: 12. The CDR3 is 17 amino acids. The CDR3 sequence: CASSQTGRVQMNTEAFF. In DNA form, the CDR3 reads TGTGCCAGCAGCCAGACAGGGCGAGTCCAAATGAACACTGAAGCTTTCTTT.

The chain employs TRBV6-6 and TRBJ1-1, with D uncertain. The CDR3 sequence is 15 residues long. Trimming stripped 0 bases from V and 2 bases from J, with 10 bases between. Germline lookup yields CDR1 MNHNY and CDR2 SVGAGI (reference sequence). For the CDR3, the DNA is TGTGCCAGCAGTTACTCTGCCGAGTTAAACACTGAAGCTTTCTTT. Protein product: CASSYSAELNTEAFF.

The chain couples TRBV19 to TRBJ1-1, with 7 bases fitting TRBD1. The CDR3 contains 15 residues. Germline CDR1 LNHDA, CDR2 SQIVND (reference sequence). The V and J ends lost 7 bases and 1 base, in that order; junction bases with no gene match: 9. Here the CDR3 reads CASTRPGGWNTEAFF. In nucleotides, the CDR3 is TGTGCCAGTACCCGGCCAGGGGGATGGAACACTGAAGCTTTCTTT. Drawing the rest from reference TRBV19 and TRBJ1-1, the complete variable domain is DGGITQSPKYLFRKEGQNVTLSCEQNLNHDAMYWYRQDPGQGLRLIYYSQIVNDFQKGDIAEGYSVSREKKESFPLTVTSAQKNPTAFYLCASTRPGGWNTEAFFGQGTRLTVV.

The table lists this clone with a few counts. V usage is TRBV5-6 and J usage is TRBJ1-4; 7 bases fit TRBD1. Trimming at V came to 4 bases and at J to 7 bases, leaving 10 bases not matched to a gene. Looked up from germline, CDR1 is SGHDT and CDR2 is YYEEEE. This CDR3 spans 15 amino acids. In DNA, the CDR3 is TGTGCCAGCAGCATACGACAGGGTGCTAGTGAAAAACTGTTTTTT. This gives the protein CASSIRQGASEKLFF.

This clone occurred a few times. The chain combines TRBV2 with TRBJ1-5; perhaps TRBD1 as D (5 bases). CDR1 SNHLY and CDR2 FYNNEI come from the germline V gene. There are 14 residues in the CDR3. The V end lost 3 bases, the J end lost 1 base, and 7 bases lay between the germline ends. The CDR3 DNA follows: TGTGCCAGCAGTGAGGGACTGAGCAATCAGCCCCAGCATTTT. Translation gives CASSEGLSNQPQHF.

The chain couples TRBV7-4 to TRBJ1-3, with 9 nucleotides matching TRBD1. This CDR3 has 19 amino acids. The germline gives CDR1 SGHVT, CDR2 SQSDAQ. The V segment lost 5 bases and the J segment 0 bases; nucleotides outside the gene matches: 14. The CDR3, as DNA: TGTGCCAGCAGCCCTAAGGAACAGGGGGCGCGCGGCTCTGGAAACACCATATATTTT. Protein sequence: CASSPKEQGARGSGNTIYF.

This rearrangement joins TRBV7-8 to TRBJ2-3; TRBD1 is a possible D gene (6 bases). With 5 bases removed from V and 2 bases from J, the gap between germline ends came to 8 bases. The CDR3 has 13 residues. Looked up from germline, CDR1 is SGHVS and CDR2 is FQNEAQ. CDR3 bases: TGTGCCAGCAGCCGGGACAACACAGATACGCAGTATTTT. This translates into CASSRDNTDTQYF.

The chain recombines TRBV5-8 with TRBJ2-2, with 12 bases fitting TRBD1. Germline CDR1 and CDR2: SGHTS and YDEGEE. The J segment lost 6 bases and the V segment lost 3 bases, leaving 6 bases of the junction unmatched. The CDR3 runs to 16 residues. CDR3 nucleotides: TGTGCCAGCAGCTGGGGGACAGGGGGCGTCGCCGGGGAGCTGTTTTTT. This sequence encodes CASSWGTGGVAGELFF.